This TCR beta chain was obtained from a study of response to subunit inactivated influenza vaccine. Trimming removed 1 base from V and 2 bases from J; junction bases left unmatched: 6. This CDR3 comprises 16 residues. Germline CDR1 DFQATT, CDR2 SNEGSKA (reference sequence). In TCRdb, the RT-PCR reads were re-called with MiXCR into one record per CDR3 protein. The sample has around 190,000 distinct CDR3 sequences; roughly an eighth are singletons. The clonotype originates from a man between 50 and 59 years old who received an inactivated influenza vaccine. V usage is TRBV20-1 and J usage is TRBJ2-1; 9 bases are a match to TRBD1. Material: CD8+ T cells sorted from PBMCs, obtained less than 6 days after vaccination. The chain's CDR3 is CSARAQGAAAYNEQFF. CDR3 in DNA: TGCAGTGCTAGAGCACAGGGGGCCGCGGCCTACAATGAGCAGTTCTTC.